Below, 26 T cell receptor beta chains from the same sample are listed, as sequenced in a study of graft-versus-host responses after intestinal transplantation. Clones were read by immunoSEQ multiplex PCR, and TCRdb kept only the in-frame ones, dropping some. The sample includes more than 85,000 clones, 90% to 95% of them seen just once. Antigens of these TCRs are unknown. The source material was unstimulated CD8+ T cells sorted from spleen or lymph node cells, sampled before intestinal transplant. The origin of the receptors is a human donor who received an intestinal transplant.

The rearrangement uses TRBV11-2 and TRBJ2-2, with D hard to call. Germline assignment: CDR1 SGHAT and CDR2 FQNNGV. This CDR3 is 13 amino acids long. The V and J ends lost 5 bases and 5 bases respectively, with 9 bases between them. CDR3 bases: TGTGCCAGCAGCCCAGGAACAACCGGGGAGCTGTTTTTT. Amino acids: CASSPGTTGELFF.

CDR3 protein: CASSGGGSGTYEQYF. The CDR3 nucleotides are TGTGCCAGCAGCGGGGGGGGTAGCGGCACCTACGAGCAGTACTTC. The rearrangement links TRBV5-4 to TRBJ2-7; 7 bases fit TRBD2. V lost 4 bases and J lost 2; bases outside the gene matches: 9. The CDR3 has 15 amino acids. Germline CDR1 SGHNT, CDR2 YYREEE (reference sequence). The variable domain in full, with the rest retrieved from reference TRBV5-4 and TRBJ2-7, is ETGVTQSPTHLIKTRGQQVTLRCSSQSGHNTVSWYQQALGQGPQFIFQYYREEENGRGNFPPRFSGLQFPNYSSELNVNALELDDSALYLCASSGGGSGTYEQYFGPGTRLTVT.

The chain employs TRBV10-2 and TRBJ2-3; a possible D gene is TRBD2 (6 bases). Germline V gene sequence: CDR1 WSHSY, CDR2 SAAADI. There are 15 residues in the CDR3. V gave up 3 bases and J gave up 2 bases, with 12 bases separating them. The chain's CDR3 is CASSDLGGVTDTQYF. For the CDR3, the DNA is TGCGCCAGCAGTGATCTGGGCGGGGTCACAGATACGCAGTATTTT.

The V and J genes are TRBV5-4 and TRBJ2-1; D is undetermined. Germline V lookup: CDR1 SGHNT, CDR2 YYREEE (reference sequence). This CDR3 spans 14 amino acids. V lost 0 bases to trimming and J lost 8 bases, with 12 bases between them. Here the CDR3 reads CASSLGTRRHEQFF. CDR3 DNA sequence: TGTGCCAGCAGCTTGGGTACTCGTAGGCATGAGCAGTTCTTC. Full variable domain (missing parts from reference TRBV5-4 and TRBJ2-1): ETGVTQSPTHLIKTRGQQVTLRCSSQSGHNTVSWYQQALGQGPQFIFQYYREEENGRGNFPPRFSGLQFPNYSSELNVNALELDDSALYLCASSLGTRRHEQFFGPGTRLTVL.

The CDR3 nucleotides read TGTGCCAGTACTCCGGAGAACCAAGAGACCCAGTACTTC. Residues: CASTPENQETQYF. The chain links TRBV19 to TRBJ2-5; D gene unclear. The V gene's germline CDR1 is LNHDA and CDR2 SQIVND (reference sequence). V shed 7 bases and J shed 0 bases, with 9 bases lying between them. The CDR3 sequence is 13 residues long.

The rearrangement joins TRBV27 to TRBJ1-2; D gene uncertain. Germline V CDR1 and CDR2: MNHEY, SMNVEV (reference sequence). CDR3 length: 14 residues. V lost 2 bases, J lost 3 bases, and 10 bases lay in between. CDR3 sequence (DNA): TGTGCCAGCAGTTTAGGGCAGACCGACTATGGCTACACCTTC. Its protein is CASSLGQTDYGYTF.

The V gene is TRBV15, the J gene TRBJ2-1; 8 bases fit TRBD2. Germline values: CDR1 LNHNV, CDR2 YYDKDF (reference sequence). The CDR3 loop spans 16 amino acids. V trimming: 6 bases; J trimming: 1 base; junction bases outside the gene matches: 8. The CDR3 bases are TGTGCCACCAGGGCTCCGGGGGGGGGATCCTACAATGAGCAGTTCTTC. Translating it yields CATRAPGGGSYNEQFF.

This clone has just a few counts. The gene calls are TRBV27 and TRBJ1-5, with D tentatively TRBD1 (5 bases). The CDR3 loop spans 15 amino acids. The germline V and J ends were trimmed by 1 base and 7 bases, with 14 bases remaining between them. Germline V gene data show CDR1 as MNHEY and CDR2 as SMNVEV (reference sequence). The CDR3 loop reads CASSLWGMRGQPQHF. The CDR3 bases are TGTGCCAGCAGTTTATGGGGGATGAGGGGACAGCCCCAGCATTTT.

The chain uses TRBV7-9 and TRBJ2-6; the D is unclear. Per the germline V gene, CDR1 is SEHNR and CDR2 is FQNEAQ (reference sequence). CDR3 length: 16 amino acids. V shed 5 bases and J shed 0 bases, with 11 bases lying between them. The CDR3 sequence: CASSAAKHSGANVLTF. CDR3 nucleotides: TGTGCCAGCAGCGCTGCAAAACACTCTGGGGCCAACGTCCTGACTTTC.

The genes are TRBV2 and TRBJ2-7; D gene ambiguous. The CDR3 loop spans 12 amino acids. Germline V gene sequence: CDR1 SNHLY, CDR2 FYNNEI. V lost 2 bases, J lost 6 bases, and 8 bases lay in between. Here the CDR3 reads CASSETYLEQYF. CDR3 bases: TGTGCCAGCAGTGAAACCTACCTCGAGCAGTACTTC.

The rearrangement uses TRBV4-1 and TRBJ2-7; 8 bases match TRBD1. V was pared by 1 base and J by 2 bases, with 4 bases of the junction left unmatched. Germline V gene data show CDR1 as MGHRA and CDR2 as YSYEKL. CDR3 length: 15 amino acids. CDR3 in amino acids: CASSQVLDRAYEQYF. CDR3 bases: TGCGCCAGCAGCCAAGTACTGGACAGGGCCTACGAGCAGTACTTC.

The V and J genes are TRBV27 and TRBJ1-1, with a weak D call TRBD1 (5 bases). V was cut by 7 bases and J by 3 bases, with 15 bases left in between. CDR1 is MNHEY and CDR2 is SMNVEV in the germline V gene (reference sequence). The CDR3 consists of 14 residues. The CDR3 DNA reads TGTGCCAGCACCACGGGCACAGGATACACTGAAGCTTTCTTT. This translates into CASTTGTGYTEAFF.

This rearrangement joins TRBV29-1 to TRBJ1-2; unclear D gene. This CDR3 has 11 residues. Germline V gene data show CDR1 as SQVTM and CDR2 as ANQGSEA. V dropped 7 bases and J dropped 8 bases, with 14 bases sitting between them. The CDR3 coding sequence is TGCAGCGCCGGAGGAGGGTACGGCTACACCTTC. Encoded protein: CSAGGGYGYTF.

This clone turned up a few times. This rearrangement joins TRBV6-5 to TRBJ2-3; TRBD2 matches 8 bases. Germline assignment: CDR1 MNHEY and CDR2 SVGAGI. The V and J ends lost 2 bases and 0 bases, in that order; junction bases with no gene match: 4. The CDR3 totals 16 residues. CDR3 in DNA: TGTGCCAGCAGTTACCTCGGGAGGGAAAGCACAGATACGCAGTATTTT. It encodes CASSYLGRESTDTQYF.

The chain carries TRBV14 and TRBJ2-1, with a possible D match to TRBD2 (6 bases). Germline V lookup: CDR1 SGHDN, CDR2 FVKESK. The V and J ends lost 3 bases and 0 bases respectively, with 12 bases between them. The CDR3 sequence is 16 residues long. CDR3 loop: CASSQAPGGSYNEQFF. The CDR3 nucleotides read TGTGCCAGCAGCCAGGCCCCCGGGGGCTCCTACAATGAGCAGTTCTTC.

This sequence joins TRBV5-6 and TRBJ2-3; tentatively, D is TRBD2 (6 bases). This CDR3 contains 15 residues. The V end lost 4 bases, the J end lost 2 bases, and 14 bases lay between the germline ends. Germline CDR1 reads SGHDT; CDR2 reads YYEEEE. DNA for the CDR3: TGTGCCAGCAGCCCCTCGGGACTCCTCACAGATACGCAGTATTTT. Protein: CASSPSGLLTDTQYF.

The V call is TRBV7-8, the J call TRBJ1-1; 9 bases are a match to TRBD1. Trimming at V came to 2 bases and at J to 3 bases, leaving 1 base not matched to a gene. The germline V gene encodes CDR1 SGHVS and CDR2 FQNEAQ. The CDR3 runs 14 residues. The CDR3 coding sequence is TGTGCCAGCAGCTTAAACAGGGGGCACACTGAAGCTTTCTTT. It is translated as CASSLNRGHTEAFF. Looking up the rest from reference TRBV7-8 and TRBJ1-1 gives the full variable domain: GAGVSQSPRYKVAKRGQDVALRCDPISGHVSLFWYQQALGQGPEFLTYFQNEAQLDKSGLPSDRFFAERPEGSVSTLKIQRTQQEDSAVYLCASSLNRGHTEAFFGQGTRLTVV.

The chain is built from TRBV7-3 and TRBJ2-3; 13 bases are a match to TRBD2. V lost 5 bases to trimming and J lost 6 bases; unmatched junction nucleotides: 11. The CDR3 sequence is 17 residues long. CDR1 is SGHTA, CDR2 FQGTGA, per germline. CDR3 loop: CASSLRGLAGVGDTQYF. DNA of the CDR3: TGTGCCAGCAGCCTTAGAGGACTAGCGGGAGTTGGGGATACGCAGTATTTT.

This chain connects TRBV2 to TRBJ1-4, with a possible D match to TRBD1 (5 bases). This CDR3 spans 15 amino acids. The V and J ends lost 4 bases and 6 bases respectively, with 15 bases between them. Germline CDR1 and CDR2: SNHLY and FYNNEI. CDR3 in amino acids: CASSAGTDSDEKLFF. The CDR3 nucleotides are TGTGCCAGCAGTGCCGGGACTGACAGTGATGAAAAACTGTTTTTT.

This rearrangement joins TRBV30 to TRBJ1-2, with D hard to call. V lost 3 bases to trimming and J lost 1 base, with 9 bases between them. CDR1 is GTSNPN and CDR2 is SVGIG in the germline V gene (reference sequence). CDR3 length: 13 amino acids. The CDR3 bases are TGTGCCTGGAGCCCGACGGATAACTATGGCTACACCTTC. Encoded protein: CAWSPTDNYGYTF.

Notes on this clone: One junction end does not reproduce the germline sequence, and a read error may be involved. The chain couples TRBV25-1 to TRBJ2-7; 12 bases line up with TRBD2. The CDR3 loop spans 11 amino acids. CDR1 MGHDK and CDR2 SYGVNS come from the germline V gene. The CDR3 sequence: CASSASTSGGF. In DNA, the CDR3 is TGTGCCAGCAGTGCTTCGACTAGCGGGGGATTC.

This clone occurred once. The V call is TRBV6-5, the J call TRBJ2-7, with 11 bases identical to TRBD2. This CDR3 contains 15 residues. V shed 6 bases, J shed 2 bases, and the junction held 6 bases outside the gene matches. CDR1 MNHEY and CDR2 SVGAGI come from the germline V gene. The DNA for the CDR3 is TGTGCCAGCAGATTCACTAGCGGGAGAGCCTACGAGCAGTACTTC. Protein sequence: CASRFTSGRAYEQYF.

V gene TRBV11-2 combines with J gene TRBJ2-5; the D is unclear. Trimming left V 0 bases short and J 5 bases short, with 10 bases between. CDR3 length equals 14 residues. Germline V gene data show CDR1 as SGHAT and CDR2 as FQNNGV. The CDR3 sequence is CASSLEALMETQYF. CDR3 nucleotide sequence: TGTGCCAGCAGCTTAGAAGCCTTGATGGAGACCCAGTACTTC.

The chain joins TRBV27 to TRBJ1-1, with a weak D call TRBD1 (5 bases). Trimming took off 4 bases at V and 0 bases at J, with 9 bases between the two ends. The CDR3 is made up of 14 amino acids. Germline CDR1 MNHEY, CDR2 SMNVEV (reference sequence). The chain's CDR3 is CASSYQGLNTEAFF. CDR3 sequence (DNA): TGTGCCAGCAGTTATCAGGGCCTGAACACTGAAGCTTTCTTT.

The chain employs TRBV9 and TRBJ2-3; possibly TRBD2 for D (5 bases). CDR1 and CDR2 from the germline V gene are SGDLS and YYNGEE. V was cut by 4 bases and J by 4 bases, with 16 bases left in between. The CDR3 is 15 amino acids. The CDR3 sequence: CASSPVIARADTQYF. The CDR3 nucleotides read TGTGCCAGCAGCCCCGTGATAGCGAGGGCAGATACGCAGTATTTT. Based on the CDR3 plus reference TRBV9 and TRBJ2-3, the full variable domain is DSGVTQTPKHLITATGQRVTLRCSPRSGDLSVYWYQQSLDQGLQFLIQYYNGEERAKGNILERFSAQQFPDLHSELNLSSLELGDSALYFCASSPVIARADTQYFGPGTRLTVL.

This sequence joins TRBV27 and TRBJ2-5; weak D call: TRBD1 (6 bases). V was trimmed by 1 base and J by 5 bases, leaving 11 bases between them. The CDR3 sequence is 14 residues long. Germline V gene data show CDR1 as MNHEY and CDR2 as SMNVEV (reference sequence). CDR3 protein: CASSLLGAGETQYF. CDR3 in DNA: TGTGCCAGCAGTTTATTGGGGGCGGGTGAGACCCAGTACTTC.